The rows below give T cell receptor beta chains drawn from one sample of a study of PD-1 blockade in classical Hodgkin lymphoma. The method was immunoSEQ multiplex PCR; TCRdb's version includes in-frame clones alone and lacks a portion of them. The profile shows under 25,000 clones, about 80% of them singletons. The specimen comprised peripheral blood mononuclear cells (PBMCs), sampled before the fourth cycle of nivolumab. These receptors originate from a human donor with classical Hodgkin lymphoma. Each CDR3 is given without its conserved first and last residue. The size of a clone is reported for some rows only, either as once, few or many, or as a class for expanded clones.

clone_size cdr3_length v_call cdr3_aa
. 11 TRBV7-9 ASSLGALNEQF
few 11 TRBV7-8 ASSLGRTYEQY
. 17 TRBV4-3 ASSQEDYPGQGVYNEQF
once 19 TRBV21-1 ASRKKDGGSVGLEEDYGYT
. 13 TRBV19 ASSIGTGGLQPQH
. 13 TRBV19 ASSILTGANTEAF
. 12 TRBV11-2 ASSPTGRTGELF
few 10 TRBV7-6 ASSLSGETQY
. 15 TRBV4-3 ASSQDPVGGANEKLF
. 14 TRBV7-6 ASSTDGTTLYNEQF
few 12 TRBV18 ASSPQGRNQPQH
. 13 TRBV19 ATQPRDRQSHGYT
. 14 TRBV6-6 ASSYGTGSTGNTIY
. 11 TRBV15 ATSGRLGETQY
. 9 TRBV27 ASSLGNEQF
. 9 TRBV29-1 SVGLGYEQF
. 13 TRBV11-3 ASSLVSSTGNTIY
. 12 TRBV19 ASSIGGGEETQY
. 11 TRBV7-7 ASSFRGGGEQY
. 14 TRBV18 ASSHRVGHIGETQY
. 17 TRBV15 ATSRDRGTASYSNQPQH
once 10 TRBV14 ASSLTGAGQY
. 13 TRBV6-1 ASSSSGRWGTEAF
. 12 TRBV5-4 ASSLGTPGNTIY
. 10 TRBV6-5 ASSREPYEQY
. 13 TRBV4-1 ASSQETVIAYGYT
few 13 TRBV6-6 ASRPATAANYGYT
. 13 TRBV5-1 ASSLVAGLRDTQY
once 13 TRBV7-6 ASSPGVAGGNEQF
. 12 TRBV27 ASSSRQGTYGYT
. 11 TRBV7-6 ASSLALGWGYT
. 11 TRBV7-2 ASSLGGIYGYT
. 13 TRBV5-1 ASSPIPGTVYEQY
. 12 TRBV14 ASSREVSGNTIY
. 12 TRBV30 AWSVRGGPYGYT
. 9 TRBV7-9 ASSPQGTPF
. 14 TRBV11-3 ASSLRSGRFQETQY
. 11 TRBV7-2 ASSLARTGEQF
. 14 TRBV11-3 ASSLRQGFMNTEAF
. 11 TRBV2 ASRVGLQTEAF
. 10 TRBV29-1 SVGNGGDGYT
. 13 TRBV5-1 ASSPGTGDRYEQY
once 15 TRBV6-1 ASSEVAQGAFGTEAF
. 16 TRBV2 ASSQITGISPTQETQY
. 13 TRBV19 ASSIGDRGYNEQF
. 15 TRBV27 ASSLSPTGKANEKLF
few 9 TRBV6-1 ASSAYQGYT
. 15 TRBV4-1 ASSHPNPSRGGNIQY
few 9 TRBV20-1 SARRQDEAF
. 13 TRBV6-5 ASSWAAGLNTEAF
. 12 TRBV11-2 ASSFEALQETQY
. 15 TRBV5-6 ASSSTATTGSGYGYT
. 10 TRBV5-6 ASSRRQLEAF
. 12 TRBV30 AWGAGGPTDTQY
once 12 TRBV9 ASSATVSNQPQH